Below, 10 T cell receptor beta chains from the same sample are listed, as sequenced in a study of shared clonotypes between healthy human individuals (dated by TCRdb to 2018 to 2021). The method was the immunoSEQ multiplex PCR assay. Entries here come from immuneACCESS through TCRdb and include only in-frame sequences with V and J called. Some clones fail to appear in such tables; in the studies checked, an unresolved V gene covers under half of the shortfall, and the cause of the remainder is unknown. The table for this sample lists 1,400,000 or so clones; 97% to 99% of them were counted only once. The ten largest clones take up roughly 0.36% of the sample. The sequenced material came from naive CD4+ T cells sorted from blood. Read against the paper, the sample's cell subset or site label means: CD45RA+ positively selected. These receptors all stem from a man aged 25-45 years in good health.

In regard to this clone: Other DNA sequences from this sample encode an identical CDR3 as well. The chain combines TRBV27 with TRBJ2-7, with D possibly matching TRBD2 (5 bases). The V gene lost 4 bases and the J gene lost 6 bases, with 7 bases spanning the gap. Germline CDR1 is MNHEY and CDR2 is SMNVEV (reference sequence). The CDR3 is made up of 11 amino acids. The CDR3 loop is CASSSRGEQYF. CDR3 coding DNA: TGTGCCAGCAGTTCCCGGGGCGAGCAGTACTTC.

The J gene is TRBJ2-7, the V gene TRBV6-1, with D perhaps being TRBD1 or TRBD2 (5 bases each). The CDR3 loop spans 14 amino acids. V lost 7 bases to trimming and J lost 2 bases, with 15 bases between them. Germline-derived CDR1 and CDR2 are MNHNS and SASEGT. In DNA form, the CDR3 reads TGTGCCAGCATTCCGGGACGGATAACCTACGAGCAGTACTTC. Translation: CASIPGRITYEQYF.

This clone was detected only once. Other DNA sequences in this specimen translate into the identical CDR3. V gene TRBV18 combines with J gene TRBJ2-7; TRBD1 aligns across 9 bases. Trimming took 3 bases from V and 1 from J; bases not matched to a gene: 4. The CDR3 has 15 amino acids. In germline, CDR1 is KGHSH, CDR2 LQKENI. CDR3 sequence reads: CASSPLGTGSYEQYF. CDR3 sequence (DNA): TGTGCCAGCTCACCTCTCGGGACAGGGTCCTACGAGCAGTACTTC.

The rearrangement uses TRBV19 and TRBJ2-1; D ambiguous. The CDR3 is 16 residues long. The ends were cut back, 5 bases at V and 4 bases at J, with 18 bases in the middle. Germline V gene sequence: CDR1 LNHDA, CDR2 SQIVND (reference sequence). CDR3 sequence reads: CASSPRGATSYNEQFF. The CDR3 DNA reads TGTGCCAGTAGTCCCCGTGGTGCGACCAGTTACAATGAGCAGTTCTTC.

This chain uses TRBV7-9 with TRBJ1-1, with 7 bases that match TRBD1. Losses at the gene ends were 5 bases for V and 5 bases for J; bases not matched to a gene: 8. The CDR3 spans 14 residues. Germline assignment: CDR1 SEHNR and CDR2 FQNEAQ (reference sequence). The CDR3 region has the DNA TGTGCCAGCAGCACGGGACAGCCGGAGACTGAAGCTTTCTTT. Translating gives CASSTGQPETEAFF. Filled out from reference TRBV7-9 and TRBJ1-1, the complete variable domain reads DTGVSQNPRHKITKRGQNVTFRCDPISEHNRLYWYRQTLGQGPEFLTYFQNEAQLEKSRLLSDRFSAERPKGSFSTLEIQRTEQGDSAMYLCASSTGQPETEAFFGQGTRLTVV.

The rearrangement joins TRBV11-2 to TRBJ2-2; TRBD2 matches 10 bases. The CDR3 consists of 15 residues. Per germline, CDR1 SGHAT and CDR2 FQNNGV. The V and J ends lost 6 bases and 4 bases, in that order; junction bases with no gene match: 5. The CDR3 bases are TGTGCCAGCAGTCAAAGCGGGAGGGTCACCGGGGAGCTGTTTTTT. It is translated as CASSQSGRVTGELFF.

This clone appeared once. The CDR3 sequence is CASRGTGVNQPQHF. The DNA for the CDR3 is TGTGCCAGCAGGGGGACAGGAGTTAATCAGCCCCAGCATTTT. The chain carries TRBV7-2 and TRBJ1-5; 8 bases align to TRBD1. This CDR3 has 14 amino acids. Trimming cost V 6 bases and J 4 bases; bases outside gene matches: 5. Per the germline V gene, CDR1 is SGHTA and CDR2 is FQGNSA.

J is TRBJ1-5 and V is TRBV10-3; tentatively, D is TRBD1 (5 bases). In germline, CDR1 is ENHRY, CDR2 SYGVKD. The V and J ends lost 3 bases and 9 bases respectively, with 15 bases between them. CDR3 length: 14 residues. The CDR3 nucleotides are TGTGCCATCAGTGACAGGGACGCCTCAAGGCCCCAGCATTTT. Its protein product is CAISDRDASRPQHF.

V is TRBV27 and J is TRBJ2-5, with D possibly TRBD1 on 6 matching bases. V lost 6 bases and J lost 7, with 21 bases in between. CDR3 size: 15 residues. The germline gives CDR1 MNHEY, CDR2 SMNVEV (reference sequence). DNA for the CDR3: TGTGCCAGCAGCCGCCGGACAGATCCAAGAGGGACCCAGTACTTC. Translating gives CASSRRTDPRGTQYF.

This chain links TRBV5-1 with TRBJ2-7; 10 nucleotides align to TRBD2. CDR1 and CDR2 from the germline V gene are SGHRS and YFSETQ. V trimming: 4 bases; J trimming: 0 bases; junction bases outside the gene matches: 7. This CDR3 has 16 amino acids. The CDR3 coding sequence is TGCGCCAGCAGCACCCTACTAGCGGGGATCTCCTACGAGCAGTACTTC. The encoded protein is CASSTLLAGISYEQYF.